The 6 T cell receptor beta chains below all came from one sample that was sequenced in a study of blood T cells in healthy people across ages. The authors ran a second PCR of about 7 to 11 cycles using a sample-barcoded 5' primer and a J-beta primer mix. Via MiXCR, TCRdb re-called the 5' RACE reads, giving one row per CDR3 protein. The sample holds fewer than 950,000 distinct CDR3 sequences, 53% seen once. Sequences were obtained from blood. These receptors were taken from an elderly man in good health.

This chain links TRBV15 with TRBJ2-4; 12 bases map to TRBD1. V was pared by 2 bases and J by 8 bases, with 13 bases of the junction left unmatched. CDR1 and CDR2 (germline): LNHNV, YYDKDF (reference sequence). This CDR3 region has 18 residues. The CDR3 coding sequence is TGTGCCACCAGCAGATCCGGGACAGGGGGCCCAAGTACTCACATTCAGTACTTC. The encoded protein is CATSRSGTGGPSTHIQYF.

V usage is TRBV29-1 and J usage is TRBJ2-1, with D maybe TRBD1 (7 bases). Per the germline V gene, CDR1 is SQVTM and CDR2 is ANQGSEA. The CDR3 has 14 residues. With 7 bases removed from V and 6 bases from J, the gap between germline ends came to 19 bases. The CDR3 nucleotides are TGCAGCGCAGACAGGGACTTCGGATTCAATGAGCAGTTCTTC. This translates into CSADRDFGFNEQFF.

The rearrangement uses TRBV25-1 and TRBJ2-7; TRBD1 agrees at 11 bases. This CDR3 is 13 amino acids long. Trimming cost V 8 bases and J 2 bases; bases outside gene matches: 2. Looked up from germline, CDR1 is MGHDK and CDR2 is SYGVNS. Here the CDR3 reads CASGDRGTYEQYF. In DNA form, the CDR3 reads TGTGCCAGCGGGGACAGGGGGACCTACGAGCAGTACTTC.

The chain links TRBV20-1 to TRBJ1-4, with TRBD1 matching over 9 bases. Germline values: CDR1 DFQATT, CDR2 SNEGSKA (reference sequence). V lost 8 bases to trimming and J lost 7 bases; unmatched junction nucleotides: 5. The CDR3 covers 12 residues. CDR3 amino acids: CSIGQGSEKLFF. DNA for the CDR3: TGCAGTATTGGACAGGGGAGTGAAAAACTGTTTTTT.

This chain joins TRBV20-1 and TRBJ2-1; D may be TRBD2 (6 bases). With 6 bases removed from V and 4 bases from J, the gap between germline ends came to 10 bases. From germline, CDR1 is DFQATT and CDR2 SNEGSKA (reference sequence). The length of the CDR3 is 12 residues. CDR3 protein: CSARREYNEQFF. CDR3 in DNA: TGCAGTGCCAGACGGGAGTACAATGAGCAGTTCTTC.

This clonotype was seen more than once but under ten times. CDR3 loop: CASSQGTGGSYEQYF. The CDR3 nucleotides are TGTGCCAGCAGCCAAGGAACAGGCGGATCCTACGAGCAGTACTTC. The chain has TRBV3-1 and TRBJ2-7; the D gene is possibly TRBD1 (5 bases). Per germline, CDR1 LGHDT and CDR2 YNNKEL (reference sequence). V was clipped by 1 base and J by 1 base, with 11 bases between them. The CDR3 has 15 residues.